This entry features one TCR beta chain sequence. The antigen is not known. Sequencing was performed with immunoSEQ multiplex PCR; in TCRdb, only in-frame clones are kept and a portion is missing. The sample has about 440,000 clones, roughly 88% seen once. This sample is drawn from a study of Ad26.COV2.S vaccination and SARS-CoV-2 variants. Study-level background: Donor had been placed in the Ad26.COV2.S arm of the COV1001 trial. Intramuscular Ad26.COV2.S at 5x10^10 or 1x10^11 viral particles.

Study-wide findings and caveats: Considerable breadth of spike-specific CD8+ and CD4+ T cell responses has reportedly been documented following vaccination. Spike-specific TCR breadth was greater in vaccine than placebo recipients.

The treatment here: some 20 received Ad26.COV2.S at low or high dose, single or two shots; 5 received placebo; per-sample allocation not given. Vaccine and placebo recipients were sampled on day 63 after the first injection. Trimming shortened V by 3 bases and J by 2 bases, and 7 bases separated the two germline ends. From germline, CDR1 is MNHEY and CDR2 SVGAGI. This CDR3 comprises 13 residues. The chain joins TRBV6-5 to TRBJ2-5; D is unresolved. Material: peripheral blood, obtained in a trial of Ad26.COV2.S vaccine versus placebo. The receptor was isolated from a person between 18 and 60 years old who received the Ad26.COV2.S COVID-19 vaccine or a placebo. The CDR3 DNA follows: TGTGCCAGCAGTTATGGCCTTCAAGAGACCCAGTACTTC. Translating it yields CASSYGLQETQYF.